Presented here are 10 T cell receptor beta chains from one specimen sequenced in a study of cytomegalovirus exposure and HLA in healthy donors. The PCR had 60 Vbeta and 13 Jbeta primers. TCRdb's table, derived via immunoSEQ multiplex PCR, lists solely in-frame clones and lacks some. Of about 230,000 clones detected, 80% to 90% appear once; the ten largest clones hold about 0.25%. What was sequenced was PBMCs. These receptor sequences come from a girl between 2 and 10 years old in good health and CMV-seronegative.

J is TRBJ1-2 and V is TRBV18; 7 positions agree with TRBD1. Per germline, CDR1 KGHSH and CDR2 LQKENI. V lost 3 bases to trimming and J lost 3 bases; unmatched junction nucleotides: 4. The CDR3 length is 14 residues. This CDR3 is CASSPVTGDYGYTF. DNA for the CDR3: TGTGCCAGCTCACCTGTAACAGGGGACTATGGCTACACCTTC. Using reference TRBV18 and TRBJ1-2 for the parts outside the CDR3, the full variable domain is NAGVMQNPRHLVRRRGQEARLRCSPMKGHSHVYWYRQLPEEGLKFMVYLQKENIIDESGMPKERFSAEFPKEGPSILRIQQVVRGDSAAYFCASSPVTGDYGYTFGSGTRLTVV.

J is TRBJ1-4 and V is TRBV1. TRBV1 is described as a pseudogene. The CDR3 is 13 residues long. CDR3 amino acids: CTSSLRGCEKLFF. The CDR3 DNA follows: TGCACCAGCAGCTTAAGAGGGTGTGAAAAACTGTTTTTT.

The gene calls are TRBV18 and TRBJ2-1; D gene uncertain. Per the germline V gene, CDR1 is KGHSH and CDR2 is LQKENI. Trimming took 5 bases from V and 4 from J, leaving 9 bases between them. The CDR3 is 13 residues long. Here the CDR3 DNA reads TGTGCCAGCTCAGCCGCCAGGTACAATGAGCAGTTCTTC. Translating gives CASSAARYNEQFF.

CDR3 sequence: CSAAGRGWNEQFF. CDR3 DNA: TGCAGCGCGGCGGGGAGGGGTTGGAATGAGCAGTTCTTC. The chain links TRBV29-1 to TRBJ2-1; TRBD2 agrees at 7 bases. J lost 7 bases, V lost 7 bases, and 10 bases had no gene match. Germline loops: CDR1 SQVTM, CDR2 ANQGSEA. The CDR3 is made up of 13 amino acids.

The rearrangement links TRBV7-9 to TRBJ2-3, with 15 bases aligning to TRBD2. In germline, CDR1 is SEHNR, CDR2 FQNEAQ (reference sequence). The trim removed 5 bases at V and 5 bases at J, leaving 5 bases unmatched. The CDR3 contains 16 residues. In DNA, the CDR3 is TGTGCCAGCAGCACCGGACTAGCGGGAGGGCGAGATACGCAGTATTTT. Translated: CASSTGLAGGRDTQYF.

The table lists this clone with a count of one. This chain connects TRBV5-1 to TRBJ2-5, with TRBD2 matching 7 bases. J gave up 2 bases and V 0 bases, and 4 bases lay outside the gene matches. The CDR3 extends over 15 amino acids. CDR1 and CDR2 (germline): SGHRS, YFSETQ. Written as DNA, the CDR3 is TGCGCCAGCAGCTTGGCCGGGACTACACAAGAGACCCAGTACTTC. Encoded protein: CASSLAGTTQETQYF.

This clone occurred once. The V gene is TRBV10-2, the J gene TRBJ2-3; 9 bases are a match to TRBD2. The CDR3 has 17 amino acids. Unmatched junction bases numbered 16, after V lost 6 bases and J lost 6 bases. CDR1 and CDR2 (germline): WSHSY, SAAADI. The CDR3: CASSNAEGSGGRDTQYF. The DNA for the CDR3 is TGCGCCAGCAGCAACGCGGAGGGTAGCGGGGGCCGGGATACGCAGTATTTT.

This chain links TRBV25-1 with TRBJ2-1; the match to TRBD1 covers 10 bases. This CDR3 has 16 amino acids. CDR1 and CDR2 (germline): MGHDK, SYGVNS. The trim removed 5 bases at V and 7 bases at J, leaving 11 bases unmatched. The CDR3 nucleotides are TGTGCCAGCAGTAACTCCGGGACAGGGGTGTGGAATGAGCAGTTCTTC. This encodes CASSNSGTGVWNEQFF.

The V gene is TRBV4-1, the J gene TRBJ1-2, with 9 bases identical to TRBD1. Germline V lookup: CDR1 MGHRA, CDR2 YSYEKL. The J segment lost 7 bases and the V segment lost 4 bases, leaving 10 bases of the junction unmatched. This CDR3 has 15 amino acids. The CDR3 nucleotides are TGCGCCAGCAGCCGACCGGGACAGGGAACAGGTGGCTACACCTTC. Its translation is CASSRPGQGTGGYTF.

V is TRBV2 and J is TRBJ1-1; tentative D call: TRBD1 (5 bases). The CDR3 totals 14 residues. Trimming took 3 bases from V and 7 from J, leaving 15 bases between them. From germline, CDR1 is SNHLY and CDR2 FYNNEI. The CDR3 loop is CASSDRVGLVEAFF. The CDR3 nucleotides are TGTGCCAGCAGTGACAGGGTAGGGCTCGTTGAAGCTTTCTTT.